This T cell receptor beta chain comes out of a study of control samples from healthy donors and cancer patients (TCRdb year 2020). The germline V gene encodes CDR1 SGHTA and CDR2 FQGTGA. Unmatched junction bases come to 3, with V trimmed by 2 bases and J by 4 bases. The CDR3, from cysteine to phenylalanine, totals 15 residues. Of all the DNA, just the CDR3 is kept, 45 bases in frame from base 1. Library generation was performed with the immunoSEQ multiplex PCR assay. The table was pulled from immuneACCESS by TCRdb, which kept in-frame rearrangements only. Such tables lose some clones; where checked, under half of the loss comes from unresolved V genes, and the rest has no known cause. The sample table contains 150,000 to 200,000 clones; only one count was recorded for 85% to 90% of them. Of the sample, just over 1.4% falls within the top ten clones. Details on this clone: There is no known antigen for this receptor. No much larger clone exists at a distance of one base, and base qualities are not known.

Sequencing used blood. The receptor's source is a woman aged 45 to 65 in good health. In this chain, TRBV7-3 is recombined with TRBJ2-1; the junction holds 9 bases that match TRBD2. In nucleotide form, the sequence is TGTGCCAGCAGCTTATCTAGCGGGAATTACAATGAGCAGTTCTTC. This gives the protein CASSLSSGNYNEQFF.